The 26 T cell receptor beta chains listed next were all sequenced from one sample in a study of blood T cells in healthy people across ages. The use of a sample-barcoded 5' primer and a J-beta primer mix characterized a second PCR of about 7 to 12 cycles. One entry per CDR3 protein, called by TCRdb with MiXCR from the 5' RACE reads. The table includes 1.6 million or so distinct CDR3 sequences, around 35% detected once. Sequenced sample: blood. The receptors stem from a woman in her twenties or thirties in good health.

This chain joins TRBV5-6 and TRBJ2-6, with D unresolved. Trimming left V 1 base short and J 0 bases short, with 8 bases between. The CDR3 sequence is 16 residues long. The germline V gene has CDR1 SGHDT and CDR2 YYEEEE. The CDR3, as DNA: TGTGCCAGCAGCTTGCGCCCCAGCTCTGGGGCCAACGTCCTGACTTTC. Protein sequence: CASSLRPSSGANVLTF.

The chain is built from TRBV7-2 and TRBJ2-2; either TRBD1 or TRBD2 may fit D (5 bases each). This CDR3 spans 14 amino acids. From germline, CDR1 is SGHTA and CDR2 FQGNSA. Between the trimmed V and J ends, which lost 4 bases and 9 bases, there was a span of 15 bases. CDR3 sequence (DNA): TGTGCCAGCAGCTACCCCCGGGGCCCGAGGGAGCTGTTTTTT. Translated: CASSYPRGPRELFF.

The rearrangement uses TRBV6-1 and TRBJ1-1; D gene uncertain. Germline CDR1 is MNHNS and CDR2 is SASEGT. Trimming stripped 4 bases from V and 5 bases from J, with 11 bases between. The CDR3 totals 13 residues. The CDR3 sequence is CASSGQVGTEAFF. The DNA of the CDR3 is TGTGCCAGCAGTGGCCAGGTCGGGACTGAAGCTTTCTTT.

V and J are TRBV28 and TRBJ2-5, with 13 bases that match TRBD2. V trimming: 6 bases; J trimming: 1 base; junction bases outside the gene matches: 14. This CDR3 contains 19 residues. Germline loops: CDR1 MDHEN, CDR2 SYDVKM. For the CDR3, the DNA is TGTGCCAGCAGCCTGAGACTAGCGGGAGGTTGGAATCCCCAAGAGACCCAGTACTTC. Its protein is CASSLRLAGGWNPQETQYF.

This sequence joins TRBV9 and TRBJ1-1, with D possibly matching TRBD1 (6 bases). Germline V gene data show CDR1 as SGDLS and CDR2 as YYNGEE. Trimming removed 4 bases from V and 1 base from J, with 17 bases in between. The CDR3 sequence is 16 residues long. CDR3: CASSKGRGEGNTEAFF. The DNA of the CDR3 is TGTGCCAGCAGCAAGGGGAGGGGGGAAGGGAACACTGAAGCTTTCTTT. Full variable domain (remainder filled in from reference TRBV9 and TRBJ1-1): DSGVTQTPKHLITATGQRVTLRCSPRSGDLSVYWYQQSLDQGLQFLIQYYNGEERAKGNILERFSAQQFPDLHSELNLSSLELGDSALYFCASSKGRGEGNTEAFFGQGTRLTVV.

This clonotype was seen a handful of times. It may be a read error: a sequence one base away is much more abundant. Written as DNA, the CDR3 is TGCAGCGCTTCCAAGCGGGGGGAGGGCAATGAGCAGTACTTC. Amino acids: CSASKRGEGNEQYF. The chain uses TRBV29-1 and TRBJ2-7; the match to TRBD2 covers 9 bases. V lost 7 bases and J lost 7; bases outside the gene matches: 14. From germline, CDR1 is SQVTM and CDR2 ANQGSEA. The CDR3 has 14 residues.

The chain employs TRBV4-2 and TRBJ1-4; D is uncertain. CDR3 length: 16 amino acids. Deletions cut 0 bases from V and 4 bases from J, with 12 bases between. Germline V CDR1 and CDR2: LGHNA, YNFKEQ. In DNA form, the CDR3 reads TGTGCCAGCAGCCAAGAAGAGGCCTCCCATAATGAAAAACTGTTTTTT. Translation: CASSQEEASHNEKLFF.

Turning to this clonotype: A much larger clone lies a single base off, so this may be a read error. The genes are TRBV7-2 and TRBJ2-3; no firm D call. CDR3 length equals 12 residues. CDR1 is SGHTA and CDR2 is FQGNSA in the germline V gene. The CDR3 loop reads CVSSLARMEQYF. CDR3 in DNA: TGTGTCAGCAGCTTAGCCAGGATGGAGCAGTATTTT. Supplemented by reference TRBV7-2 and TRBJ2-3, the full variable domain reads GAGVSQSPSNKVTEKGKDVELRCDPISGHTALYWYRQSLGQGLEFLIYFQGNSAPDKSGLPSDRFSAERTGGSVSTLTIQRTQQEDSAVYLCVSSLARMEQYFGPGTRLTVL.

This clonotype was seen more than once but under ten times. The rearrangement joins TRBV7-9 to TRBJ2-1; 7 nucleotides match TRBD2. Germline CDR1 and CDR2: SEHNR and FQNEAQ (reference sequence). J was trimmed by 3 bases and V by 5 bases; bases with no gene match: 7. The CDR3 consists of 15 residues. The CDR3 loop reads CASSQAGLVYNEQFF. As DNA, the CDR3 is TGTGCCAGCAGCCAAGCGGGATTAGTCTACAATGAGCAGTTCTTC.

This chain uses TRBV20-1 with TRBJ2-5; 7 nucleotides agree with TRBD2. The J call is doubtful: the DNA matches TRBJ2-7 better. The germline V gene has CDR1 DFQATT and CDR2 SNEGSKA (reference sequence). This CDR3 is 16 amino acids long. CDR3 region: CSARAPWTSLILEQYF. DNA for the CDR3: TGCAGTGCCAGGGCCCCCTGGACTAGTCTCATCCTCGAGCAGTACTTC.

This clonotype came up a few times. The chain has TRBV20-1 and TRBJ2-7; no clear D. Trimming stripped 5 bases from V and 0 bases from J, with 17 bases between. Looked up from germline, CDR1 is DFQATT and CDR2 is SNEGSKA (reference sequence). CDR3 length equals 15 residues. The CDR3 nucleotides read TGCAGTGCTTCCTCCCCTCAGAGAAGCTCCTACGAGCAGTACTTC. Its translation: CSASSPQRSSYEQYF.

The chain employs TRBV3-1 and TRBJ2-3; 8 bases agree with TRBD2. J was trimmed by 2 bases and V by 4 bases; bases with no gene match: 8. The length of the CDR3 is 16 residues. Germline V CDR1 and CDR2: LGHDT, YNNKEL (reference sequence). Here the CDR3 reads CASSPLGRGDTDTQYF. CDR3 in DNA: TGTGCCAGCAGCCCTTTGGGGCGGGGGGACACAGATACGCAGTATTTT.

This clonotype has just a few counts. The chain joins TRBV28 to TRBJ2-6; no reliable D call. The V and J ends lost 3 bases and 4 bases respectively, with 16 bases between them. This CDR3 has 17 residues. Germline CDR1 is MDHEN and CDR2 is SYDVKM. The DNA of the CDR3 is TGTGCCAGCAGTTTGTGGGCGGCCCGCGACGGGGCCAACGTCCTGACTTTC. Translating gives CASSLWAARDGANVLTF.

This clonotype has only a few counts. V and J are TRBV7-9 and TRBJ1-6; D possibly corresponds to TRBD1 (6 bases). CDR1 and CDR2 (germline): SEHNR, FQNEAQ (reference sequence). V was trimmed by 2 bases and J by 6 bases, leaving 14 bases between them. The CDR3 length is 16 residues. CDR3 sequence reads: CASSLTGTVGNSPLHF. The CDR3 DNA reads TGTGCCAGCAGCTTAACAGGGACGGTCGGTAATTCACCCCTCCACTTT. Full variable domain (rest looked up from reference TRBV7-9 and TRBJ1-6): DTGVSQNPRHKITKRGQNVTFRCDPISEHNRLYWYRQTLGQGPEFLTYFQNEAQLEKSRLLSDRFSAERPKGSFSTLEIQRTEQGDSAMYLCASSLTGTVGNSPLHFGNGTRLTVT.

This clonotype was observed a few times. This rearrangement joins TRBV2 to TRBJ2-3; TRBD2 matches 8 bases. Per the germline V gene, CDR1 is SNHLY and CDR2 is FYNNEI. V shed 9 bases, J shed 3 bases, and the junction held 8 bases outside the gene matches. CDR3 length equals 14 residues. CDR3 in DNA: TGTGCCAGTACCTTCGGACTAGCAACAGATACGCAGTATTTT. This sequence encodes CASTFGLATDTQYF.

This clonotype was detected only a few times. This rearrangement joins TRBV20-1 to TRBJ2-7, with TRBD1 as a possible D gene (7 bases). Looked up from germline, CDR1 is DFQATT and CDR2 is SNEGSKA (reference sequence). Trimming removed 2 bases at V and 6 bases at J, with 20 bases between. CDR3 length: 15 amino acids. The CDR3 spells CSARSRGTHGPEQYF. The CDR3, as DNA: TGCAGTGCTAGATCCAGGGGGACTCACGGCCCCGAGCAGTACTTC.

The chain recombines TRBV6-6 with TRBJ2-2, with TRBD2 matching over 9 bases. The CDR3 extends over 16 amino acids. Germline trimming cut 8 bases from V and 2 bases from J; bases unmatched to any gene: 9. CDR1 MNHNY and CDR2 SVGAGI come from the germline V gene (reference sequence). CDR3: CASGERGAENTGELFF. CDR3 bases: TGTGCCAGCGGGGAGCGGGGGGCCGAAAACACCGGGGAGCTGTTTTTT.

This clonotype was counted only a few times. The rearrangement links TRBV6-5 to TRBJ2-1; either TRBD1 or TRBD2 may fit D (5 bases each). This CDR3 spans 15 amino acids. Trimming cost V 8 bases and J 0 bases, with 14 bases left between them. Germline assignment: CDR1 MNHEY and CDR2 SVGAGI. The CDR3 region is CASGDPPNSYNEQFF. The CDR3 DNA reads TGTGCCAGCGGGGACCCTCCTAACTCCTACAATGAGCAGTTCTTC.

The chain is built from TRBV12-3 or TRBV12-4 and TRBJ1-1, with D perhaps TRBD1 (5 bases). The CDR3 has 13 amino acids. V was pared by 6 bases and J by 6 bases, with 14 bases between. For the CDR3, the DNA is TGTGCCAGCAGCCCAGGGCAGTGGGCTGAAGCTTTCTTT. Translation gives CASSPGQWAEAFF.

The chain is built from TRBV4-1 and TRBJ2-5, with 7 nucleotides matching TRBD2. Trimming took 0 bases from V and 3 from J; bases not matched to a gene: 7. CDR3 length: 16 residues. Germline V gives CDR1 MGHRA, CDR2 YSYEKL. CDR3 region: CASSQDVPGGKETQYF. The CDR3 DNA follows: TGCGCCAGCAGCCAAGATGTGCCGGGAGGAAAAGAGACCCAGTACTTC.

To note about this clonotype: A much larger clone sits a single nucleotide away, making a read error possible. This rearrangement joins TRBV14 to TRBJ1-5; 9 nucleotides match TRBD1. This CDR3 is 16 amino acids long. CDR1 and CDR2 (germline): SGHDN, FVKESK. J gave up 11 bases and V 3 bases, and 14 bases lay outside the gene matches. CDR3 bases: TGTGCCAGCAGCCAGGGGGCGGGACAGGGCGATGTAGCCCAGCATTTT. This encodes CASSQGAGQGDVAQHF.

This clonotype was observed a few times. This chain's CDR3 is CSVLPLSEEGYTF. The CDR3 DNA is TGCAGCGTCCTTCCCCTGTCAGAGGAAGGCTACACCTTC. This chain joins TRBV29-1 and TRBJ1-2, with unresolved D. The CDR3 covers 13 residues. Germline-derived CDR1 and CDR2 are SQVTM and ANQGSEA. Trimming pared 6 bases from V and 8 bases from J, leaving 19 bases between.

The chain uses TRBV30 and TRBJ2-1, with unresolved D. Trimming took off 2 bases at V and 5 bases at J, with 13 bases between the two ends. This CDR3 contains 14 residues. Germline values: CDR1 GTSNPN, CDR2 SVGIG (reference sequence). CDR3 in amino acids: CAWSLGAADNEQFF. The CDR3 bases are TGTGCCTGGAGTCTCGGAGCAGCAGACAATGAGCAGTTCTTC.

The chain is built from TRBV4-1 and TRBJ2-3, with TRBD2 matching over 7 bases. V lost 1 base to trimming and J lost 2 bases; unmatched junction nucleotides: 6. The CDR3 runs 16 residues. Germline V gene sequence: CDR1 MGHRA, CDR2 YSYEKL. Written as DNA, the CDR3 is TGCGCCAGCAGCCAAGTACGAGCGGGAAACACAGATACGCAGTATTTT. Protein product: CASSQVRAGNTDTQYF.

This clonotype was counted a few times. J is TRBJ2-7 and V is TRBV12-5, with 7 bases aligning to TRBD2. Germline V CDR1 and CDR2: LGHNT, FRNRAP. After removal of 2 bases from V and 5 bases from J, the junction contained 3 bases not matched to a gene. CDR3 length equals 13 residues. The CDR3 spells CASGLRGVHEQYF. DNA of the CDR3: TGTGCTAGTGGTTTGCGGGGGGTCCACGAGCAGTACTTC.

This clonotype has only a few counts. The rearrangement joins TRBV29-1 to TRBJ2-3; TRBD1 agrees at 8 bases. This CDR3 has 16 amino acids. V was clipped by 1 base and J by 3 bases; unmatched bases: 9. Germline assignment: CDR1 SQVTM and CDR2 ANQGSEA. CDR3 in amino acids: CSVEGPTGGLTDTQYF. The CDR3 region has the DNA TGCAGCGTTGAAGGCCCTACAGGGGGTCTGACAGATACGCAGTATTTT.